The 8 T cell receptor beta chains listed next were all sequenced from one sample in a study of T cell changes during pregnancy in multiple sclerosis. Clones were sequenced by immunoSEQ multiplex PCR, and TCRdb holds only the in-frame ones, with some missing. The sample shows 70,000 to 80,000 clones, around nine tenths of them seen only once. This specimen consisted of CD4+ T cells from peripheral blood mononuclear cells, obtained before pregnancy. These receptors all come from a female donor with multiple sclerosis, enrolled in a pregnancy study.

The chain employs TRBV7-2 and TRBJ2-3; TRBD1 might be the D (6 bases). Trimming took off 6 bases at V and 1 base at J, with 14 bases between the two ends. Germline CDR1 SGHTA, CDR2 FQGNSA. The CDR3 spans 15 residues. The DNA of the CDR3 is TGTGCCAGCAGATCTCCGGGACAACGCACAGATACGCAGTATTTT. This codes for CASRSPGQRTDTQYF.

The rearrangement uses TRBV18 and TRBJ2-5; the match to TRBD2 covers 14 bases. Trimming at V came to 5 bases and at J to 5 bases, leaving 4 bases not matched to a gene. Germline lookup yields CDR1 KGHSH and CDR2 LQKENI. CDR3 length equals 15 residues. CDR3 DNA sequence: TGTGCCAGCTCAAGGGGACTAGCGGGGGACGAGACCCAGTACTTC. Its translation is CASSRGLAGDETQYF.

This sequence joins TRBV6-6 and TRBJ1-1; possible D gene TRBD1, 5 bases. There are 16 residues in the CDR3. Trimming removed 2 bases from V and 2 bases from J, with 15 bases in between. CDR1 is MNHNY, CDR2 SVGAGI, per germline (reference sequence). CDR3 DNA: TGTGCCAGCAGTTACCGACCGGCAGGGCCCAACACTGAAGCTTTCTTT. Protein product: CASSYRPAGPNTEAFF.

In this sample, this clone turned up once. The V call is TRBV12-5, the J call TRBJ2-7, with 9 bases matching TRBD2. Germline values: CDR1 LGHNT, CDR2 FRNRAP. V lost 2 bases to trimming and J lost 1 base; unmatched junction nucleotides: 6. This CDR3 region has 16 residues. The CDR3 DNA reads as TGTGCTAGTGGTTTGACCGGGACTAGCCGATCCTACGAGCAGTACTTC. Residues: CASGLTGTSRSYEQYF.

The CDR3 reads CASSLLGEAYGYTF. The CDR3, as DNA: TGTGCCAGTAGTTTATTAGGGGAGGCCTATGGCTACACCTTC. The rearrangement joins TRBV19 to TRBJ1-2, with D maybe TRBD1 (5 bases). The CDR3 is 14 amino acids. The germline V gene has CDR1 LNHDA and CDR2 SQIVND (reference sequence). The V gene lost 5 bases and the J gene lost 4 bases, with 14 bases spanning the gap.

This chain connects TRBV7-2 to TRBJ2-5; 9 bases are a match to TRBD2. The CDR3 spans 15 residues. With V trimmed by 2 bases and J by 4 bases, 5 bases remained unmatched. Germline assignment: CDR1 SGHTA and CDR2 FQGNSA. In DNA form, the CDR3 reads TGTGCCAGCAGCTTAAATAGCGGGAGTGGAGAGACCCAGTACTTC. Translated, it gives CASSLNSGSGETQYF.

Only one count was recorded for this clone. The J gene is TRBJ2-7, the V gene TRBV6-5, with TRBD2 matching over 13 bases. The J segment lost 8 bases and the V segment lost 4 bases, leaving 8 bases of the junction unmatched. The CDR3 consists of 15 residues. Germline CDR1 reads MNHEY; CDR2 reads SVGAGI. The CDR3 DNA reads as TGTGCCAGCAGTTTCCGGACTAGCGGGAGCATCAAGCAGTACTTC. It translates to CASSFRTSGSIKQYF.

The chain is built from TRBV15 and TRBJ1-2; tentatively, D is TRBD1 (6 bases). The V and J ends lost 3 bases and 7 bases respectively, with 24 bases between them. Germline V gives CDR1 LNHNV, CDR2 YYDKDF (reference sequence). This CDR3 has 17 residues. The CDR3 DNA follows: TGTGCCACCAGCAGGGAACCGGGACGGCAGACAGGTGGTGGCTACACCTTC. Its protein is CATSREPGRQTGGGYTF.